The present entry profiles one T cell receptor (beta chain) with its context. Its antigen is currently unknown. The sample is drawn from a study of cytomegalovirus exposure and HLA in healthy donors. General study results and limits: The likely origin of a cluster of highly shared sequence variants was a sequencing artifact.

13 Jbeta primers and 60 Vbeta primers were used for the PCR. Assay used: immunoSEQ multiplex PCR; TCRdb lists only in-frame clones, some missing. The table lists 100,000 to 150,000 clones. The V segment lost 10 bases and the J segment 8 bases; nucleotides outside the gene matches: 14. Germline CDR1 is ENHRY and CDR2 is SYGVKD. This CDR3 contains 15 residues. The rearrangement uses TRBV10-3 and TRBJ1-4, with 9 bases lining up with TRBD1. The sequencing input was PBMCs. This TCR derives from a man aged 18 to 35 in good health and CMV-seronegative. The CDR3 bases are TGTGCCACCTCCTACTCGGGGACAGGGAACGAAAAACTGTTTTTT. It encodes CATSYSGTGNEKLFF.